This is a list of T cell receptor beta chains from one sample in a study of T cells after yellow fever vaccination. TCRdb fed the 5' RACE reads into MiXCR, producing one record per CDR3 protein. This table holds about 330,000 distinct CDR3 sequences, around 6.8% found once. The sample here was PBMCs, taken more than 35 days after the first yellow fever vaccination. These receptors all come from a man in his late teens or twenties who received the YFV17D yellow fever vaccine. The CDR3 runs from the conserved cysteine through the conserved F or W. The D gene is left open where the match is weak. Size is stated for part of the rows, as once, few or many counts, or as a class when the clone is expanded.

J gene: TRBJ2-5
D gene: -
clone size: -
V gene: TRBV10-3
CDR3 DNA: TGTGCCATCCGAGCAGGGCCGGAGACCCAGTACTTC
CDR3 protein: CAIRAGPETQYF

J gene: TRBJ2-7
D gene: -
clone size: few
V gene: TRBV7-9
CDR3 DNA: TGTGCCAGCAGCTTGTTCGGCGGGGACGTTACCTACGAGCAGTACTTC
CDR3 protein: CASSLFGGDVTYEQYF

J gene: TRBJ1-2
D gene: -
clone size: -
V gene: TRBV20-1
CDR3 DNA: TGCAGTGCTAGGCGGCAGGGGAATGGCTACACCTTC
CDR3 protein: CSARRQGNGYTF

J gene: TRBJ2-3
D gene: TRBD2
clone size: -
V gene: TRBV3-1
CDR3 DNA: TGTGCCAGCAGCCAAACCGGGACTAGACGCACAGATACGCAGTATTTT
CDR3 protein: CASSQTGTRRTDTQYF

J gene: TRBJ1-2
D gene: -
clone size: many
V gene: TRBV7-2
CDR3 DNA: TGTGCCAGCAGCTTAGATACGGTAGACTATGGCTACACCTTC
CDR3 protein: CASSLDTVDYGYTF

J gene: TRBJ2-1
D gene: TRBD2
clone size: few
V gene: TRBV20-1
CDR3 DNA: TGCAGTGCTAGAGATACGACTAGCCCTTTCTACAATGAGCAGTTCTTC
CDR3 protein: CSARDTTSPFYNEQFF

J gene: TRBJ2-7
D gene: TRBD1
clone size: -
V gene: TRBV7-6
CDR3 DNA: TGTGCCAGCAGCTTAGAGGGGGCAGGCTACTACGAGCAGTACTTC
CDR3 protein: CASSLEGAGYYEQYF

J gene: TRBJ2-5
D gene: -
clone size: -
V gene: TRBV19
CDR3 DNA: TGTGCCAGTCTCGAGACTAGGAGGGACCAAGAGACCCAGTACTTC
CDR3 protein: CASLETRRDQETQYF

J gene: TRBJ1-3
D gene: -
clone size: many
V gene: TRBV4-2
CDR3 DNA: TGTGCCAGCAGCCAAGGTCACAGCTCTGGAAACACCATATATTTT
CDR3 protein: CASSQGHSSGNTIYF

J gene: TRBJ2-3
D gene: TRBD1
clone size: few
V gene: TRBV11-2
CDR3 DNA: TGTGCCAGCAGCTACTCTTTATTCAGGGGGCGCGGCACAGATACGCAGTATTTT
CDR3 protein: CASSYSLFRGRGTDTQYF

J gene: TRBJ2-3
D gene: -
clone size: few
V gene: TRBV5-1
CDR3 DNA: TGCGCCAGCAGCTCTCAGAGGCCAGATACGCAGTATTTT
CDR3 protein: CASSSQRPDTQYF

J gene: TRBJ2-5
D gene: -
clone size: few
V gene: TRBV6-1
CDR3 DNA: TGTGCCAGCAGTCTCCCGTACAGCCGGGAGACCCAGTACTTC
CDR3 protein: CASSLPYSRETQYF

J gene: TRBJ2-5
D gene: TRBD2
clone size: few
V gene: TRBV5-4
CDR3 DNA: TGTGCCAGCAGCGGCGGGGGGTTAGAGACCCAGTACTTC
CDR3 protein: CASSGGGLETQYF

J gene: TRBJ2-5
D gene: -
clone size: -
V gene: TRBV27
CDR3 DNA: TGTGCCAGCAGTACTGCCTTGGGGTACCAAGAGACCCAGTACTTC
CDR3 protein: CASSTALGYQETQYF

J gene: TRBJ2-1
D gene: -
clone size: few
V gene: TRBV5-1
CDR3 DNA: TGCGCCAGCAGCTCCGTGACTAACAATGAGCAGTTCTTC
CDR3 protein: CASSSVTNNEQFF

J gene: TRBJ2-2
D gene: TRBD1
clone size: many
V gene: TRBV7-9
CDR3 DNA: TGTGCCGGGGGCGCAACAGGGGCCTACACCGGGGAGCTGTTTTTT
CDR3 protein: CAGGATGAYTGELFF

J gene: TRBJ2-5
D gene: -
clone size: many
V gene: TRBV5-1
CDR3 DNA: TGCGCCAGCAGCTTGGGGGGCTCTGGTGGAGAGACCCAGTACTTC
CDR3 protein: CASSLGGSGGETQYF

J gene: TRBJ2-4
D gene: TRBD2
clone size: many
V gene: TRBV27
CDR3 DNA: TGTGCCAGCAGTTTCAGCGGGGGGGCCCCCTCCGCCAAAAACATTCAGTACTTC
CDR3 protein: CASSFSGGAPSAKNIQYF

J gene: TRBJ2-3
D gene: -
clone size: -
V gene: TRBV7-9
CDR3 DNA: TGTGCCAGCAGCTTTACGGGCAGGGTGGCAGATACGCAGTATTTT
CDR3 protein: CASSFTGRVADTQYF

J gene: TRBJ2-3
D gene: -
clone size: few
V gene: TRBV2
CDR3 DNA: TGTGCCAGCACCGGTTTCCGCTGGGGCACAGATACGCAGTATTTT
CDR3 protein: CASTGFRWGTDTQYF

J gene: TRBJ2-5
D gene: TRBD2
clone size: -
V gene: TRBV5-1
CDR3 DNA: TGCGCCAGCAGCTCCACCGGGACTAGCGGGGGAGAGACCCAGTACTTC
CDR3 protein: CASSSTGTSGGETQYF

J gene: TRBJ2-3
D gene: TRBD2
clone size: -
V gene: TRBV20-1
CDR3 DNA: TGCTGCTCGGGCACTAGCGGGGGGGCGGGTACGCAGTATTTT
CDR3 protein: CCSGTSGGAGTQYF

J gene: TRBJ1-5
D gene: -
clone size: many
V gene: TRBV7-2
CDR3 DNA: TGTGCCAGCAGCTTAGGGTCTAGAAGCAATCAGCCCCAGCATTTT
CDR3 protein: CASSLGSRSNQPQHF

J gene: TRBJ2-7
D gene: TRBD1
clone size: -
V gene: TRBV5-6
CDR3 DNA: TGTGCCAGCAGCCTGCCGGGACAGGGGATTACCTACGAGCAGTACTTC
CDR3 protein: CASSLPGQGITYEQYF

J gene: TRBJ1-1
D gene: -
clone size: many
V gene: TRBV7-2
CDR3 DNA: TGTGCCACGGGGGCTGAAGCTTTCTTT
CDR3 protein: CATGAEAFF

J gene: TRBJ2-7
D gene: -
clone size: -
V gene: TRBV15
CDR3 DNA: TGTGCCACCAGCAGGGGGCTGGACTCAGTTGTTTCCTACGAGCAGTACTTC
CDR3 protein: CATSRGLDSVVSYEQYF

J gene: TRBJ1-1
D gene: -
clone size: few
V gene: TRBV4-1
CDR3 DNA: TGCGCCAGCAGCCGAGGGGTCACTGAAGCTTTCTTT
CDR3 protein: CASSRGVTEAFF

J gene: TRBJ1-2
D gene: -
clone size: -
V gene: TRBV5-1
CDR3 DNA: TGCGCCAGCAGCTTGTCCGGGGGCACCGACCCCACGAGCTACACCTTC
CDR3 protein: CASSLSGGTDPTSYTF

J gene: TRBJ1-1
D gene: TRBD1
clone size: few
V gene: TRBV5-1
CDR3 DNA: TGCGCCAGCAGCTTGACAGGGGAGGACACTGAAGCTTTCTTT
CDR3 protein: CASSLTGEDTEAFF

J gene: TRBJ1-3
D gene: -
clone size: few
V gene: TRBV7-9
CDR3 DNA: TGTGCCAGCAGCTTAGAAGGCGGTAGACATTCTGGAAACACCATATATTTT
CDR3 protein: CASSLEGGRHSGNTIYF

J gene: TRBJ2-2
D gene: -
clone size: few
V gene: TRBV4-3
CDR3 DNA: TGCGCCAGCAGCCAAGAAGCGCTGAGGGCGCGCACCGGGGAGCTGTTTTTT
CDR3 protein: CASSQEALRARTGELFF

J gene: TRBJ2-4
D gene: TRBD1
clone size: few
V gene: TRBV4-1
CDR3 DNA: TGCGCCAGCAGCCAGACCGCTCGGTGGGTGACAGGGATCGGCGCCAAAAACATTCAGTACTTC
CDR3 protein: CASSQTARWVTGIGAKNIQYF

J gene: TRBJ2-1
D gene: TRBD2
clone size: -
V gene: TRBV9
CDR3 DNA: TGTGCCAGCACCCCGGGGCGGGGGGGCTCACATGAGCAGTTCTTC
CDR3 protein: CASTPGRGGSHEQFF

J gene: TRBJ2-3
D gene: TRBD2
clone size: few
V gene: TRBV18
CDR3 DNA: TGTGCCAGCTCGGGACTAGCGGGGGGGGCCAATACGCAGTATTTT
CDR3 protein: CASSGLAGGANTQYF

J gene: TRBJ2-1
D gene: TRBD1
clone size: few
V gene: TRBV12-3/TRBV12-4
CDR3 DNA: TGTGCCAGCAGTTTCCCGCCTGGGACAGGGCGGCACAATGAGCAGTTCTTC
CDR3 protein: CASSFPPGTGRHNEQFF

J gene: TRBJ1-4
D gene: TRBD1
clone size: few
V gene: TRBV5-4
CDR3 DNA: TGTGCCAGCAGCTTGGGGACAGGGGTAGTAGGACAAGAAAAACTGTTTTTT
CDR3 protein: CASSLGTGVVGQEKLFF

J gene: TRBJ2-3
D gene: -
clone size: -
V gene: TRBV28
CDR3 DNA: TGTGCCAGCAGCCCGGTATCCCCGAGGGATACGCAGTATTTT
CDR3 protein: CASSPVSPRDTQYF

J gene: TRBJ2-3
D gene: -
clone size: few
V gene: TRBV27
CDR3 DNA: TGTGCCAGCAGCCCTAACAGGTTTTCTCTATTAGCAGATACGCAGTATTTT
CDR3 protein: CASSPNRFSLLADTQYF

J gene: TRBJ1-2
D gene: TRBD1
clone size: few
V gene: TRBV20-1
CDR3 DNA: TGCAGTGCCGGGCCAGACAGGGGGCTTTTGGGCTACACCTTC
CDR3 protein: CSAGPDRGLLGYTF